The 5 T cell receptor beta chains reported below all come from one sample, sequenced in a study of T cell responses to AZD1222 COVID-19 vaccine (dated by TCRdb to about 2021). The sample's time point, from its label and the paper: baseline before first vaccination. Libraries were prepared through the immunoSEQ multiplex PCR assay. TCRdb mirrors the immuneACCESS table, restricted to in-frame sequences. Some clones are absent from its copies; in checked studies, under half trace to an unresolved V gene, and the reason for the others is unknown. In this sample the table shows about 140,000 clones, roughly 90% of which occur a single time. Around 1.6% of the sample is taken by the ten largest. Sequenced here: peripheral blood, sampled on day 0 of AZD1222 vaccination. The receptors were gathered from an adult in good health.

The chain is built from TRBV6-4 and TRBJ2-3, with 12 bases matching TRBD1. J lost 4 bases, V lost 4 bases, and 9 bases had no gene match. From germline, CDR1 is MRHNA and CDR2 SNTAGT. There are 17 residues in the CDR3. The CDR3 loop is CASSAISGTGGADTQYF. CDR3 nucleotides: TGTGCCAGCAGTGCCATCTCCGGGACAGGGGGCGCAGATACGCAGTATTTT.

V gene TRBV27 combines with J gene TRBJ2-3, with 12 positions matching TRBD2. V shed 1 base, J shed 1 base, and the junction held 12 bases outside the gene matches. CDR1 is MNHEY and CDR2 is SMNVEV in the germline V gene (reference sequence). The CDR3 totals 20 residues. The CDR3 is CASSLYSRLAGAGGTDTQYF. CDR3 DNA: TGTGCCAGCAGTTTATATTCCCGACTAGCGGGAGCGGGGGGCACAGATACGCAGTATTTT.

The chain couples TRBV7-9 to TRBJ1-3; TRBD1 aligns across 9 bases. The CDR3 is made up of 16 amino acids. Germline lookup yields CDR1 SEHNR and CDR2 FQNEAQ (reference sequence). Trimming at V came to 4 bases and at J to 3 bases, leaving 7 bases not matched to a gene. The CDR3 loop reads CASSSSGQGFGNTIYF. The CDR3, as DNA: TGTGCCAGCAGCTCCTCGGGACAGGGATTTGGAAACACCATATATTTT.

CDR3 in amino acids: CASSPVTGGLSTQYF. The CDR3 DNA sequence: TGTGCCAGCAGCCCAGTTACGGGGGGGCTAAGTACGCAGTATTTT. This chain joins TRBV7-9 and TRBJ2-3; the match to TRBD2 covers 8 bases. CDR1 is SEHNR and CDR2 is FQNEAQ in the germline V gene (reference sequence). V lost 5 bases, J lost 8 bases, and 12 bases stayed unmatched. This CDR3 region has 15 residues.

The V gene is TRBV9, the J gene TRBJ2-3; 10 nucleotides match TRBD1. V trimming: 4 bases; J trimming: 2 bases; junction bases outside the gene matches: 10. This CDR3 is built from 17 residues. Per the germline V gene, CDR1 is SGDLS and CDR2 is YYNGEE. The CDR3 sequence: CASSFRQGAGPTDTQYF. In DNA form, the CDR3 reads TGTGCCAGCAGCTTTAGACAGGGGGCCGGGCCCACAGATACGCAGTATTTT.